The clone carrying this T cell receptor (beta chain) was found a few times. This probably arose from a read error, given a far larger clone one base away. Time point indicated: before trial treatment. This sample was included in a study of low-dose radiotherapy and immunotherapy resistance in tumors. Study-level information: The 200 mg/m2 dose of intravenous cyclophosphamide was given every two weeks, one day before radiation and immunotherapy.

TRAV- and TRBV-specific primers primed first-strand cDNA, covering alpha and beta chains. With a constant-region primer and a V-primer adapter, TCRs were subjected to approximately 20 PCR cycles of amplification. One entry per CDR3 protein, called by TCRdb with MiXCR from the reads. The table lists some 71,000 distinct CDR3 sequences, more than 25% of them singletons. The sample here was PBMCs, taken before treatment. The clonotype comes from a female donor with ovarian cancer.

CDR3 protein: CASSKTSGRLNEQYF. In DNA form, the CDR3 reads TGTGCCAGCTCAAAAACTAGCGGGAGGCTCAATGAGCAGTACTTC. V gene TRBV18 combines with J gene TRBJ2-5; 12 nucleotides align to TRBD2. This CDR3 comprises 15 residues. Per the germline V gene, CDR1 is KGHSH and CDR2 is LQKENI. The trim removed 5 bases at V and 11 bases at J, leaving 12 bases unmatched.